The rows below give T cell receptor beta chains drawn from one sample of a study of regulatory T cells in long-lasting Graves disease. TCRdb recomputed calls from the multiplex PCR reads with MiXCR, one row per CDR3 protein. The table has roughly 400,000 distinct CDR3 sequences, 16% seen once; the top ten hold about a quarter. The same data also contributed to another study, on T cells in Graves' hyperthyroidism and ophthalmopathy.

Sequencing used peripheral blood mononuclear cells (PBMCs), obtained at new diagnosis, from a patient treated with antithyroid drugs. The receptors were gathered from a woman younger than 35 with Graves disease. CDR3s include the opening cysteine and the closing phenylalanine or tryptophan. Fields, in order: V gene, clone size, D gene, CDR3 length, J gene, CDR3 DNA, CDR3 protein. A D gene is named only where the DNA matches it firmly. Only some rows state a clone size, as once, few, many or a class for expanded clones.

V gene: TRBV30
clone size: many
D gene: TRBD2
CDR3 length: 17
J gene: TRBJ2-1
CDR3 DNA: TGTGCCTGGACCCTCCCGGGGGGGGACGTTCGCTACAATGAGCAGTTCTTC
CDR3 protein: CAWTLPGGDVRYNEQFF

V gene: TRBV2
clone size: many
D gene: .
CDR3 length: 13
J gene: TRBJ2-7
CDR3 DNA: TGTGCCAGCAGTGAAGCGCCCGCCTACGAGCAGTACTTC
CDR3 protein: CASSEAPAYEQYF

V gene: TRBV28
clone size: many
D gene: .
CDR3 length: 13
J gene: TRBJ2-2
CDR3 DNA: TGTGCCAGCAGACAGGCGAACACCGGGGAGCTGTTTTTT
CDR3 protein: CASRQANTGELFF

V gene: TRBV15
clone size: many
D gene: TRBD2
CDR3 length: 15
J gene: TRBJ2-5
CDR3 DNA: TGTGCCACCAGCAGAGTCGGGGGGGCTGAAGAGACCCAGTACTTC
CDR3 protein: CATSRVGGAEETQYF

V gene: TRBV7-2
clone size: many
D gene: .
CDR3 length: 14
J gene: TRBJ1-1
CDR3 DNA: TGTGCCAGCAGCCGCAACCCCACGGCGCCTGAAGCTTTCTTT
CDR3 protein: CASSRNPTAPEAFF

V gene: TRBV6-1
clone size: many
D gene: .
CDR3 length: 13
J gene: TRBJ2-7
CDR3 DNA: TGTGCCAGCAGTGAAGGCAGAAAATACGAGCAGTACTTC
CDR3 protein: CASSEGRKYEQYF

V gene: TRBV6-1
clone size: few
D gene: .
CDR3 length: 17
J gene: TRBJ1-2
CDR3 DNA: TGTGCCAGCAGTCGTACGGGACAAGGGGCCCCCTACTATGGCTACACCTTC
CDR3 protein: CASSRTGQGAPYYGYTF

V gene: TRBV5-1
clone size: few
D gene: .
CDR3 length: 17
J gene: TRBJ2-3
CDR3 DNA: TGCGCCAGCAGCTTGGCAGGGGAGGGACCATCCACAGATACGCAGTATTTT
CDR3 protein: CASSLAGEGPSTDTQYF

V gene: TRBV7-9
clone size: .
D gene: TRBD1
CDR3 length: 14
J gene: TRBJ1-5
CDR3 DNA: TGTGCCAGCAGCCCCGACAGGGGTGATCAGCCCCAGCATTTT
CDR3 protein: CASSPDRGDQPQHF

V gene: TRBV20-1
clone size: few
D gene: TRBD2
CDR3 length: 13
J gene: TRBJ2-4
CDR3 DNA: TGCAGTGCTAGCGACGGGAGGGCCCCTTTTCAGTACTTC
CDR3 protein: CSASDGRAPFQYF

V gene: TRBV7-6
clone size: many
D gene: .
CDR3 length: 14
J gene: TRBJ2-1
CDR3 DNA: TGTGCCAGCAGCTTACTAGTCTCTTGGGATGAGCAGTTCTTC
CDR3 protein: CASSLLVSWDEQFF

V gene: TRBV7-9
clone size: many
D gene: TRBD1
CDR3 length: 18
J gene: TRBJ2-3
CDR3 DNA: TGTGCCAGCTTCGAAATCAGCGGACACAGGGGGGAAACAGATACGCAGTATTTT
CDR3 protein: CASFEISGHRGETDTQYF

V gene: TRBV7-9
clone size: many
D gene: TRBD1
CDR3 length: 14
J gene: TRBJ2-7
CDR3 DNA: TGTGCCAGCAGCTCCCTAATCCCAGGGGGCGAGCAGTACTTC
CDR3 protein: CASSSLIPGGEQYF

V gene: TRBV7-2
clone size: .
D gene: TRBD1
CDR3 length: 14
J gene: TRBJ2-1
CDR3 DNA: TGTGCCAGCAGCGAGGACAGGGGATACAATGAGCAGTTCTTC
CDR3 protein: CASSEDRGYNEQFF

V gene: TRBV2
clone size: few
D gene: TRBD2
CDR3 length: 16
J gene: TRBJ2-1
CDR3 DNA: TGTGCCAGCAGTTATAGCGGGACCGTATTTAACAATGAGCAGTTCTTC
CDR3 protein: CASSYSGTVFNNEQFF

V gene: TRBV5-1
clone size: once
D gene: .
CDR3 length: 14
J gene: TRBJ2-1
CDR3 DNA: TGCGCCAGCAGTGGAGGGACCGACTACAATGAGCAGTTCTTC
CDR3 protein: CASSGGTDYNEQFF

V gene: TRBV5-1
clone size: few
D gene: TRBD2
CDR3 length: 15
J gene: TRBJ2-7
CDR3 DNA: TGCGCCAGCAGCTGGGGACTAGCGGGACTCTACGAGCAGTACTTC
CDR3 protein: CASSWGLAGLYEQYF

V gene: TRBV28
clone size: many
D gene: .
CDR3 length: 13
J gene: TRBJ2-7
CDR3 DNA: TGTGCCAGCAGTGGCGTTGGCCTTGTGGAGCAGTACTTC
CDR3 protein: CASSGVGLVEQYF

V gene: TRBV4-3
clone size: .
D gene: TRBD2
CDR3 length: 16
J gene: TRBJ2-3
CDR3 DNA: TGCGCCAGCAGCCAAAGGCTAGCGGGAGAGTCAGATACGCAGTATTTT
CDR3 protein: CASSQRLAGESDTQYF

V gene: TRBV19
clone size: .
D gene: TRBD2
CDR3 length: 15
J gene: TRBJ2-5
CDR3 DNA: TGTGCCAGTAGTATACTGTGGGACTATCAAGAGACCCAGTACTTC
CDR3 protein: CASSILWDYQETQYF

V gene: TRBV6-1
clone size: .
D gene: .
CDR3 length: 14
J gene: TRBJ2-2
CDR3 DNA: TGTGCCAGCAGTGTTTCAGGGGTTACCGGGGAGCCGTTTTTT
CDR3 protein: CASSVSGVTGEPFF

V gene: TRBV2
clone size: many
D gene: .
CDR3 length: 12
J gene: TRBJ2-5
CDR3 DNA: TGTGCCAGCAGTGTTATGCGAGAGACCCAGTACTTC
CDR3 protein: CASSVMRETQYF

V gene: TRBV7-2
clone size: few
D gene: TRBD2
CDR3 length: 15
J gene: TRBJ2-1
CDR3 DNA: TGTGCCAGCAGCTTAGGTCTAGCGGAGTACAATGAGCAGTTCTTC
CDR3 protein: CASSLGLAEYNEQFF

V gene: TRBV7-9
clone size: few
D gene: .
CDR3 length: 12
J gene: TRBJ1-2
CDR3 DNA: TGTGCCAGCAGCCGGCCAGGGCATGGCTACACCTTC
CDR3 protein: CASSRPGHGYTF

V gene: TRBV12-3/TRBV12-4
clone size: .
D gene: TRBD2
CDR3 length: 15
J gene: TRBJ2-5
CDR3 DNA: TGTGCCAGCAGTTTAGCGGGAGGGAACCAAGAGACCCAGTACTTC
CDR3 protein: CASSLAGGNQETQYF

V gene: TRBV11-2
clone size: many
D gene: TRBD1
CDR3 length: 13
J gene: TRBJ1-1
CDR3 DNA: TGTGCCAGCAGCTACCCAGGGGGCCCCGAAGCTTTCTTT
CDR3 protein: CASSYPGGPEAFF

V gene: TRBV2
clone size: many
D gene: TRBD2
CDR3 length: 15
J gene: TRBJ2-7
CDR3 DNA: TGTGCCAGCAGTGAGGCTAGCGGGAAGTCGTACGAGCAGTACTTC
CDR3 protein: CASSEASGKSYEQYF

V gene: TRBV7-8
clone size: .
D gene: TRBD1
CDR3 length: 16
J gene: TRBJ2-7
CDR3 DNA: TGTGCCAGCAGCCCTACATTAGGGGGCCGACCATTCGAGCAGTACTTC
CDR3 protein: CASSPTLGGRPFEQYF

V gene: TRBV11-2
clone size: few
D gene: .
CDR3 length: 12
J gene: TRBJ1-1
CDR3 DNA: TGTGCCAGCAGCTTTGAAGGAAGGGAAGCTTTCTTT
CDR3 protein: CASSFEGREAFF

V gene: TRBV4-1
clone size: many
D gene: .
CDR3 length: 14
J gene: TRBJ2-7
CDR3 DNA: TGCGCCAGCAGCCAAGGGGGTCGTGGGCCCGAGCAGTACTTC
CDR3 protein: CASSQGGRGPEQYF

V gene: TRBV7-2
clone size: .
D gene: .
CDR3 length: 16
J gene: TRBJ2-6
CDR3 DNA: TGTGCCAGCAGCTCGCGGAGACTACCTGGGGCCAACGTCCTGACTTTC
CDR3 protein: CASSSRRLPGANVLTF

V gene: TRBV7-3
clone size: .
D gene: .
CDR3 length: 13
J gene: TRBJ1-1
CDR3 DNA: TGTGCCAGCAGCGAGGTGCCGGACACTGAAGCTTTCTTT
CDR3 protein: CASSEVPDTEAFF

V gene: TRBV28
clone size: many
D gene: .
CDR3 length: 14
J gene: TRBJ1-1
CDR3 DNA: TGTGCCAGCAGTTTATCTGGGGGTAGCACTGAAGCTTTCTTT
CDR3 protein: CASSLSGGSTEAFF

V gene: TRBV29-1
clone size: .
D gene: TRBD1
CDR3 length: 15
J gene: TRBJ2-2
CDR3 DNA: TGCAGCGTTGGGGGGACAGCCCCGGACACCGGGGAGCTGTTTTTT
CDR3 protein: CSVGGTAPDTGELFF

V gene: TRBV11-2
clone size: many
D gene: .
CDR3 length: 13
J gene: TRBJ2-7
CDR3 DNA: TGTGCCAGCAGCTGGACCGACTTTTACGAGCAGTACTTC
CDR3 protein: CASSWTDFYEQYF

V gene: TRBV28
clone size: many
D gene: .
CDR3 length: 10
J gene: TRBJ2-1
CDR3 DNA: TGTGCCACCGCGAACAATGAGCAGTTCTTC
CDR3 protein: CATANNEQFF

V gene: TRBV5-1
clone size: many
D gene: TRBD2
CDR3 length: 15
J gene: TRBJ2-5
CDR3 DNA: TGCGCCAGCAGCTTGGGACTAGCGGACCAAGAGACCCAGTACTTC
CDR3 protein: CASSLGLADQETQYF

V gene: TRBV5-1
clone size: .
D gene: TRBD2
CDR3 length: 16
J gene: TRBJ2-1
CDR3 DNA: TGCGCCAGCAGCTTGAGTTCTGGGACTACCCATCTGGAGCAGTTCTTC
CDR3 protein: CASSLSSGTTHLEQFF

V gene: TRBV28
clone size: .
D gene: .
CDR3 length: 12
J gene: TRBJ2-7
CDR3 DNA: TGTGCCAGCAAGGTCAGCTCCTACGAGCAGTACTTC
CDR3 protein: CASKVSSYEQYF

V gene: TRBV13
clone size: many
D gene: .
CDR3 length: 14
J gene: TRBJ2-7
CDR3 DNA: TGTGCCAGCAGCTCGGACATTTCATCCTACGAGCAGTACTTC
CDR3 protein: CASSSDISSYEQYF

V gene: TRBV24-1
clone size: .
D gene: .
CDR3 length: 12
J gene: TRBJ2-1
CDR3 DNA: TGTGCCACCCAAGACAGTTACAATGAGCAGTTCTTC
CDR3 protein: CATQDSYNEQFF

V gene: TRBV3-1
clone size: many
D gene: .
CDR3 length: 14
J gene: TRBJ2-3
CDR3 DNA: TGTGCCAGCAGCCAAGGGACTGCTAAAGATACGCAGTATTTT
CDR3 protein: CASSQGTAKDTQYF

V gene: TRBV20-1
clone size: .
D gene: TRBD2
CDR3 length: 17
J gene: TRBJ2-2
CDR3 DNA: TGCAGTGCTAGGGCCGGGACTAGCGGGCCAAACACCGGGGAGCTGTTTTTT
CDR3 protein: CSARAGTSGPNTGELFF

V gene: TRBV28
clone size: many
D gene: .
CDR3 length: 15
J gene: TRBJ2-7
CDR3 DNA: TGTGCCAGCAGGTCTGACAGGCACCACTCCTACGAGCAGTACTTC
CDR3 protein: CASRSDRHHSYEQYF

V gene: TRBV9
clone size: .
D gene: .
CDR3 length: 14
J gene: TRBJ1-1
CDR3 DNA: TGTGCCAGCAGCGCTGTACAGTTGAACACTGAAGCTTTCTTT
CDR3 protein: CASSAVQLNTEAFF

V gene: TRBV12-3/TRBV12-4
clone size: .
D gene: TRBD1
CDR3 length: 15
J gene: TRBJ2-3
CDR3 DNA: TGTGCCAGCAATTCCGACAGGGTGGGCACAGATACGCAGTATTTT
CDR3 protein: CASNSDRVGTDTQYF

V gene: TRBV7-4
clone size: .
D gene: TRBD2
CDR3 length: 14
J gene: TRBJ2-5
CDR3 DNA: TGTGCCAGCAGCATGACCCGGGGGGGAGAGACCCAGTACTTC
CDR3 protein: CASSMTRGGETQYF

V gene: TRBV18
clone size: .
D gene: TRBD1
CDR3 length: 14
J gene: TRBJ1-5
CDR3 DNA: TGTGCCAGCTCACAAACCAGGGGGACTCAGCCCCAGCATTTT
CDR3 protein: CASSQTRGTQPQHF